This entry is about one T cell receptor beta chain. Its antigen is still unknown. The protocol was immunoSEQ multiplex PCR, while the TCRdb copy is restricted to in-frame clones and leaves out a portion. The sample lists some 5,100 clones; around 69% were seen once. Trimming cost V 8 bases and J 1 base, with 11 bases left between them. Germline-derived CDR1 and CDR2 are SGHAT and FQNNGV. This CDR3 contains 13 residues. The data stem from a study of OX40 agonist ivuxolimab in advanced cancers. Notes on the study in general: Circulating CD4+ and CD8+ T cells showed clonal expansion by week 6 at 0.1 to 3.0 mg/kg.

This sequence originates from an adult with an advanced solid tumor such as melanoma, head and neck, liver or kidney cancer. The chain links TRBV11-2 to TRBJ1-1, with D possibly TRBD1 on 5 matching bases. Specimen: CD4+ or CD8+ T cells sorted from blood, collected in a trial of the OX40 agonist ivuxolimab. The CDR3, as DNA: TGTGCCAGCCCTGGGGCCACGAACACTGAAGCTTTCTTT. It codes for CASPGATNTEAFF.